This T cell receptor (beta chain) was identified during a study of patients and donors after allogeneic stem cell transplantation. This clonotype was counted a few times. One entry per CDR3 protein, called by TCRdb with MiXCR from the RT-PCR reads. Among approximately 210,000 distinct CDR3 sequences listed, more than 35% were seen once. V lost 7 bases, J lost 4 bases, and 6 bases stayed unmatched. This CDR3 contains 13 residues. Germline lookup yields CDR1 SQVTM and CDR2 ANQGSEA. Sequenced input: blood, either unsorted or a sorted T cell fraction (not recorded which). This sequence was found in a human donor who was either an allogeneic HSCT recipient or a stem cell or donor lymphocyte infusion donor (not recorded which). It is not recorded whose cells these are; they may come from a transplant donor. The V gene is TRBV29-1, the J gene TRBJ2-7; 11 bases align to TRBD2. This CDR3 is CSGTSGSIYEQYF. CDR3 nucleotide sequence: TGCAGCGGAACTAGCGGGAGTATTTACGAGCAGTACTTC.